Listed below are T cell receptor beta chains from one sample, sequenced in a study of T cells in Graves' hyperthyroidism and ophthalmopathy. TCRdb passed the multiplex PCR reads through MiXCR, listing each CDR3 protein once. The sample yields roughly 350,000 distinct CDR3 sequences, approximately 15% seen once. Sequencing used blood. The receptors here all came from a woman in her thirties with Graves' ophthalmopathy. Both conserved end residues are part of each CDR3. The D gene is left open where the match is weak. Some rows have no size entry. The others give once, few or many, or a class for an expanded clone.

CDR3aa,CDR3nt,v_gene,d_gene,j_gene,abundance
CASSPTGLGEKLFF,TGCGCCAGCAGCCCGACAGGTCTTGGGGAAAAACTGTTTTTT,TRBV5-1,-,TRBJ1-4,-
CASSYGDSNSPLHF,TGTGCCAGCAGTTACGGGGACAGCAATTCACCCCTCCACTTT,TRBV6-2/TRBV6-3,TRBD1,TRBJ1-6,-
CASLAGSKAFF,TGTGCCAGTTTAGCGGGGAGTAAAGCTTTCTTT,TRBV28,-,TRBJ1-1,-
CASSPHGTSGSNEQFF,TGTGCCAGCAGCCCTCACGGGACTAGCGGGAGCAATGAGCAGTTCTTC,TRBV3-1,TRBD2,TRBJ2-1,-
CASSRIRLGPENIQYF,TGTGCCAGCAGCCGTATCCGTCTGGGACCGGAAAACATTCAGTACTTC,TRBV7-9,-,TRBJ2-4,many
CSIASPGQSNYGYTF,TGCAGCATTGCTTCCCCGGGACAGTCGAACTATGGCTACACCTTC,TRBV29-1,TRBD1,TRBJ1-2,once
CASSLASGGAGDTQYF,TGTGCCAGCAGCTTAGCTAGCGGGGGGGCCGGGGATACGCAGTATTTT,TRBV7-3,TRBD2,TRBJ2-3,-
CASSVNSGGALYNEQFF,TGTGCCAGCAGCGTAAATAGCGGGGGGGCGTTATACAATGAGCAGTTCTTC,TRBV9,TRBD2,TRBJ2-1,-
CASSPRSETQYF,TGTGCCAGCTCACCACGTTCGGAGACCCAGTACTTC,TRBV18,-,TRBJ2-5,many
CASSWGFQETQYF,TGTGCCAGCAGCTGGGGATTTCAAGAGACCCAGTACTTC,TRBV5-6,-,TRBJ2-5,many
CASNHRGELFF,TGTGCCAGCAACCACAGGGGGGAACTGTTTTTT,TRBV2,TRBD1,TRBJ1-4,many
CASSSPDFSHHQSYNEQFF,TGTGCCAGCAGCAGCCCGGACTTTTCCCACCACCAATCCTACAATGAGCAGTTCTTC,TRBV7-2,-,TRBJ2-1,many
CATSEPGQITFF,TGTGCCACCAGTGAGCCCGGACAGATAACTTTCTTT,TRBV24-1,-,TRBJ1-1,-
CASSLGTVETQYF,TGTGCCAGCAGTCTAGGGACAGTAGAGACCCAGTACTTC,TRBV12-3/TRBV12-4,TRBD1,TRBJ2-5,many
CASSSQLGGTGYTF,TGTGCCAGCAGTTCCCAGTTAGGGGGCACTGGCTACACCTTC,TRBV6-1,TRBD1,TRBJ1-2,many
CASGRPGELFF,TGTGCTAGTGGTCGGCCCGGGGAGCTGTTTTTT,TRBV12-5,-,TRBJ2-2,-
CASSLSSAYEQYF,TGTGCCAGCAGTTTATCGTCGGCCTACGAGCAGTACTTC,TRBV27,-,TRBJ2-7,many
CASSPGVSETQYF,TGTGCCAGCTCCCCCGGAGTCTCGGAGACCCAGTACTTC,TRBV18,-,TRBJ2-5,many
CASSQRGSRTYNEQFF,TGTGCCAGCAGCCAACGGGGGTCCAGGACCTACAATGAGCAGTTCTTC,TRBV3-1,-,TRBJ2-1,many
CASSRSVYEQYF,TGTGCCAGCTCCCGCTCAGTCTACGAGCAGTACTTC,TRBV12-3/TRBV12-4,-,TRBJ2-7,many